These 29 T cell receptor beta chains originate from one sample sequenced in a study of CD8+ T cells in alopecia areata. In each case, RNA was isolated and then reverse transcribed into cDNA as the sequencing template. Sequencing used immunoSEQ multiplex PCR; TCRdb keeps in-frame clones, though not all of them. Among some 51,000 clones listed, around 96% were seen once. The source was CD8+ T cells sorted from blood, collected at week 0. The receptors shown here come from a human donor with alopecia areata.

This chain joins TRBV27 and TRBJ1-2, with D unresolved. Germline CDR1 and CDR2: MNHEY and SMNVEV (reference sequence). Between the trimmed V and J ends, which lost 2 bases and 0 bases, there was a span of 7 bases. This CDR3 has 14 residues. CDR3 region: CASSLSQANYGYTF. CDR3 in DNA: TGTGCCAGCAGTTTAAGTCAGGCTAACTATGGCTACACCTTC.

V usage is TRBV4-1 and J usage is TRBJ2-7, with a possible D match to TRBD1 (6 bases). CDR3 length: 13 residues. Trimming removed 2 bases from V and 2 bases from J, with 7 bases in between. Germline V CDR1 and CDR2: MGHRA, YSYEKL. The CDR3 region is CASSQTGTYEQYF. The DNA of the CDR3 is TGCGCCAGCAGCCAAACAGGGACCTACGAGCAGTACTTC.

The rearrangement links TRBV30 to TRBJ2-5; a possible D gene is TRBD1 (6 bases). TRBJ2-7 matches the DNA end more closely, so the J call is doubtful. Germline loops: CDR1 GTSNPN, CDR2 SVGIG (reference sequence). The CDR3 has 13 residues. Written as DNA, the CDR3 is TGTGCCTGGAATTTACAGGGATTGTACGAGCAGTACTTC. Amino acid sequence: CAWNLQGLYEQYF.

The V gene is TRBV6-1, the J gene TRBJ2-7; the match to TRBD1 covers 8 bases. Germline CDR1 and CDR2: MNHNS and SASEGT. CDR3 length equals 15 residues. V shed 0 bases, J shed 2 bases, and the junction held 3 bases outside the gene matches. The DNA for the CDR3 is TGTGCCAGCAGTGAAGCGGACAGGGTGCCCTACGAGCAGTACTTC. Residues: CASSEADRVPYEQYF.

In DNA form, the CDR3 reads TGCGCCAGCAGCCAAGAGGCTCATGTAGGACTAGACCCTACCCATGAGCAGTTCTTC. This encodes CASSQEAHVGLDPTHEQFF. V usage is TRBV4-1 and J usage is TRBJ2-1, with 7 bases identical to TRBD2. Germline V gives CDR1 MGHRA, CDR2 YSYEKL. The CDR3 totals 19 residues. J gave up 8 bases and V 0 bases, and 19 bases lay outside the gene matches.

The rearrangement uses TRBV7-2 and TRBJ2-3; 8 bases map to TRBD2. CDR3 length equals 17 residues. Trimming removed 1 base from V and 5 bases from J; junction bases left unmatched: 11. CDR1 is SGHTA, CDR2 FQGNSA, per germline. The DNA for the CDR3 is TGTGCCAGCAGCTTAGTGGGACTAGAAGGAAGGGGAGATACGCAGTATTTT. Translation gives CASSLVGLEGRGDTQYF.

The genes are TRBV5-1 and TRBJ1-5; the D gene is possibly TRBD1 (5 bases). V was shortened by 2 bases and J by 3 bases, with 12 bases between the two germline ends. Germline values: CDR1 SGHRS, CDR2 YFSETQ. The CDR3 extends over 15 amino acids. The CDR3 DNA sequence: TGCGCCAGCAGCTTAATTGACAGAAACAATCAGCCCCAGCATTTT. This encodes CASSLIDRNNQPQHF.

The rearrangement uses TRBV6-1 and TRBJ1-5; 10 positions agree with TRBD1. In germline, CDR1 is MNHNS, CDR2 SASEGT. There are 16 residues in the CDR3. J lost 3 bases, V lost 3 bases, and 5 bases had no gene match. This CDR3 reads CASSETGTGDNQPQHF. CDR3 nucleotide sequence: TGTGCCAGCAGTGAGACCGGGACAGGGGACAATCAGCCCCAGCATTTT.

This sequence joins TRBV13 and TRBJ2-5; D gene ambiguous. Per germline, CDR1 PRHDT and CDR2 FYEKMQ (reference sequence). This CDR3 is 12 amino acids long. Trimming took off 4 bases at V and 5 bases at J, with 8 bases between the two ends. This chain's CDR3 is CASSSSWETQYF. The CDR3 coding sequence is TGTGCCAGCAGCTCCAGCTGGGAGACCCAGTACTTC.

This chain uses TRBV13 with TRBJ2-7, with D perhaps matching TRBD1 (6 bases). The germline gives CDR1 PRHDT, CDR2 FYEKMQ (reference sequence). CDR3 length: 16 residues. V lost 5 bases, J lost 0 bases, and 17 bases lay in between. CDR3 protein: CASSDEKDRSSYEQYF. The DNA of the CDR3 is TGTGCCAGCAGCGACGAGAAGGACAGAAGCTCCTACGAGCAGTACTTC.

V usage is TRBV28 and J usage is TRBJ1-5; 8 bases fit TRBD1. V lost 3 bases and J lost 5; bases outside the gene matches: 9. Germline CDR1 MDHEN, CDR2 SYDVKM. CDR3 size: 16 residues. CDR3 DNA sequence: TGTGCCAGCAGTTTTGAGTTCCAGGGGGCCTATCAGCCCCAGCATTTT. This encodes CASSFEFQGAYQPQHF.

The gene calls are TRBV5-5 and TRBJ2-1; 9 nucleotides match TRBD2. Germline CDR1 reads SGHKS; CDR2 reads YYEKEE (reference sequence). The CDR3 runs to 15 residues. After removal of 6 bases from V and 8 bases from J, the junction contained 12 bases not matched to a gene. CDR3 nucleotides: TGTGCCAGCAACACGGGTGCGGGGGGGAAAGATGAGCAGTTCTTC. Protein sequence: CASNTGAGGKDEQFF.

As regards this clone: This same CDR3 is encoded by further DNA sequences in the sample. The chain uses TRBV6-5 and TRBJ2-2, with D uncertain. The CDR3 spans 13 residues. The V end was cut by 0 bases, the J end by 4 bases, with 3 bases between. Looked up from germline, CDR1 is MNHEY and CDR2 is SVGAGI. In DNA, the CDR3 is TGTGCCAGCAGTTACTCCCCCACCGGGGAGCTGTTTTTT. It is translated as CASSYSPTGELFF.

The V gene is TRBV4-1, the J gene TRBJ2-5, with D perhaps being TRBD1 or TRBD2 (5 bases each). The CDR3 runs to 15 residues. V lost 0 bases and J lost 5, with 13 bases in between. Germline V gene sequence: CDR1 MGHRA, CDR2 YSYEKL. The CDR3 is CASSQDQGRGETQYF. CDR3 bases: TGCGCCAGCAGCCAAGACCAGGGTAGAGGGGAGACCCAGTACTTC.

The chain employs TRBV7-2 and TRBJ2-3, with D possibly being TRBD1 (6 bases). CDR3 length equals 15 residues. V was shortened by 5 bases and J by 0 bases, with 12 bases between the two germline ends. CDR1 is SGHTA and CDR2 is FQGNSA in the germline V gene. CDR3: CASSHQDSSTDTQYF. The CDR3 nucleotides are TGTGCCAGCAGCCATCAGGACAGTAGCACAGATACGCAGTATTTT.

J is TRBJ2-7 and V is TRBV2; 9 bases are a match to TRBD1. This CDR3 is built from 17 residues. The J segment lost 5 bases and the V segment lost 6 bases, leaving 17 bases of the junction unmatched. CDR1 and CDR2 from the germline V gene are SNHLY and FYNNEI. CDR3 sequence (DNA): TGTGCCAGCAGCGGGCCTCAGGGGGACAGGGTGATCGACGAGCAGTACTTC. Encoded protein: CASSGPQGDRVIDEQYF.

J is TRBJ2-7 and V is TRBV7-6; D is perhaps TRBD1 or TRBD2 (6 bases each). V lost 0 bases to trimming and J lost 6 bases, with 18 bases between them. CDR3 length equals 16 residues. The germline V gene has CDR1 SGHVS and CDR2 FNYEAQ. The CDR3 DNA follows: TGTGCCAGCAGCTTAGCCCCCCCCGACAGGAGGGCCGAGCAGTACTTC. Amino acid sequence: CASSLAPPDRRAEQYF.

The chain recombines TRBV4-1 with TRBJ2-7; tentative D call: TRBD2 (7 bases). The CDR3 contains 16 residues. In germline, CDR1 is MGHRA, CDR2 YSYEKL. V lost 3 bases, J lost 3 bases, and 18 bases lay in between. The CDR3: CASSQVLGGGDYEQYF. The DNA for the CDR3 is TGCGCCAGCAGCCAGGTACTAGGAGGGGGGGACTACGAGCAGTACTTC.

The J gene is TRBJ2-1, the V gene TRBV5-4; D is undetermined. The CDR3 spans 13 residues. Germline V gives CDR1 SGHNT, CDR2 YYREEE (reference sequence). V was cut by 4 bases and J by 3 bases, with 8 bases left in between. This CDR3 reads CASSASDYNEQFF. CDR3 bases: TGTGCCAGCAGCGCCTCGGACTACAATGAGCAGTTCTTC. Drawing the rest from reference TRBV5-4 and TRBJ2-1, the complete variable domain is ETGVTQSPTHLIKTRGQQVTLRCSSQSGHNTVSWYQQALGQGPQFIFQYYREEENGRGNFPPRFSGLQFPNYSSELNVNALELDDSALYLCASSASDYNEQFFGPGTRLTVL.

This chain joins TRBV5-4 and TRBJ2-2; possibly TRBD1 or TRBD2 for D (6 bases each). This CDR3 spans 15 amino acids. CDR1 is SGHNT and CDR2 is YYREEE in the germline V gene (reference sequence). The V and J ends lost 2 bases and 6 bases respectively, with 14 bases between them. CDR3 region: CASSFFGGKPGELFF. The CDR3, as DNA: TGTGCCAGCAGCTTTTTCGGGGGCAAGCCCGGGGAGCTGTTTTTT.

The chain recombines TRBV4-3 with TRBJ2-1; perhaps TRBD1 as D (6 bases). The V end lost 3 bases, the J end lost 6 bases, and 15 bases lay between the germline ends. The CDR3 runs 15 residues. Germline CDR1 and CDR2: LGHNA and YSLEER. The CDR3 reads CASSQTRYRANEQFF. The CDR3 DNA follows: TGCGCCAGCAGCCAGACTCGTTACAGGGCCAATGAGCAGTTCTTC.

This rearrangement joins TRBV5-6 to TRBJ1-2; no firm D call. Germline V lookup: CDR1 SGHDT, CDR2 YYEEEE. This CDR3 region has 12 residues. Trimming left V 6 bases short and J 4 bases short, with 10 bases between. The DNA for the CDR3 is TGTGCCAGCACCAGACTTAGCTATGGCTACACCTTC. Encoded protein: CASTRLSYGYTF. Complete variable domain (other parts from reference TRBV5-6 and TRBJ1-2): DAGVTQSPTHLIKTRGQQVTLRCSPKSGHDTVSWYQQALGQGPQFIFQYYEEEERQRGNFPDRFSGHQFPNYSSELNVNALLLGDSALYLCASTRLSYGYTFGSGTRLTVV.

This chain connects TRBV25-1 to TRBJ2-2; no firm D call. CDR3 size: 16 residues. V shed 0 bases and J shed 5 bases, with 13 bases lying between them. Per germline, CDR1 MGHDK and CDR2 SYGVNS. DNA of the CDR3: TGTGCCAGCAGTGAATATAACATCGGTTTGACCGGGGAGCTGTTTTTT. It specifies CASSEYNIGLTGELFF.

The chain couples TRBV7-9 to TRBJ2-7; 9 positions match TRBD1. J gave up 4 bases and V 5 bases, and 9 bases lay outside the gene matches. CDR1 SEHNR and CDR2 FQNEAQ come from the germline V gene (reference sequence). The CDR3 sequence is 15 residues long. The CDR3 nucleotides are TGTGCCAGCAGCCAAGCTGTGACAGGGGGATACGAGCAGTACTTC. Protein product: CASSQAVTGGYEQYF.

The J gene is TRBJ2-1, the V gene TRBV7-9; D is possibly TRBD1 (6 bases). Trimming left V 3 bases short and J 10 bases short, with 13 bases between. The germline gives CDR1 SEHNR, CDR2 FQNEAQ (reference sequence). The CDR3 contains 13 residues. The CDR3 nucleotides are TGTGCCAGCAGCTTCACAGGGACGGGGGAGCAGTTCTTC. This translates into CASSFTGTGEQFF.

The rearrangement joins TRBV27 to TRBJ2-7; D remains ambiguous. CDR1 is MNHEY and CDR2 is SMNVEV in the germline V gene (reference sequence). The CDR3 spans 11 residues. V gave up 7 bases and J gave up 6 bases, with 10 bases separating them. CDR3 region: CASNYFPEQYF. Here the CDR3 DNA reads TGTGCCAGCAACTACTTTCCCGAGCAGTACTTC.

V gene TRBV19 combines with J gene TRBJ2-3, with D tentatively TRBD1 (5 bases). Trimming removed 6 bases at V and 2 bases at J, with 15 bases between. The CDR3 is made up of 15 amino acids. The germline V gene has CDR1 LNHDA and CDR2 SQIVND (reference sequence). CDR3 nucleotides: TGTGCCAGTAGCCCGGACACCCTTTCCACAGATACGCAGTATTTT. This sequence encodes CASSPDTLSTDTQYF. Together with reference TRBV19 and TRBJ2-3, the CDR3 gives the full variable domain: DGGITQSPKYLFRKEGQNVTLSCEQNLNHDAMYWYRQDPGQGLRLIYYSQIVNDFQKGDIAEGYSVSREKKESFPLTVTSAQKNPTAFYLCASSPDTLSTDTQYFGPGTRLTVL.

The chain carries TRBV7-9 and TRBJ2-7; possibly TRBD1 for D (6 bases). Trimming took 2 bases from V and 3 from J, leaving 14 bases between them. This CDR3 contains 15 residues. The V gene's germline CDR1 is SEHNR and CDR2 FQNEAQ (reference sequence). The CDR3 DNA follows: TGTGCCAGCAGCTTACCCTCGGGACACAGCTACGAGCAGTACTTC. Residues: CASSLPSGHSYEQYF.

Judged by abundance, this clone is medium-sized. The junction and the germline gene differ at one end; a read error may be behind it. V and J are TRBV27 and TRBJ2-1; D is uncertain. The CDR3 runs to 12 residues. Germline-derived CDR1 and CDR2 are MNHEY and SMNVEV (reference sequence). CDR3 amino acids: CASSFGLGRELF. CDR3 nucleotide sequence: TGTGCCAGCAGTTTTGGGCTCGGCAGAGAGCTCTTC.